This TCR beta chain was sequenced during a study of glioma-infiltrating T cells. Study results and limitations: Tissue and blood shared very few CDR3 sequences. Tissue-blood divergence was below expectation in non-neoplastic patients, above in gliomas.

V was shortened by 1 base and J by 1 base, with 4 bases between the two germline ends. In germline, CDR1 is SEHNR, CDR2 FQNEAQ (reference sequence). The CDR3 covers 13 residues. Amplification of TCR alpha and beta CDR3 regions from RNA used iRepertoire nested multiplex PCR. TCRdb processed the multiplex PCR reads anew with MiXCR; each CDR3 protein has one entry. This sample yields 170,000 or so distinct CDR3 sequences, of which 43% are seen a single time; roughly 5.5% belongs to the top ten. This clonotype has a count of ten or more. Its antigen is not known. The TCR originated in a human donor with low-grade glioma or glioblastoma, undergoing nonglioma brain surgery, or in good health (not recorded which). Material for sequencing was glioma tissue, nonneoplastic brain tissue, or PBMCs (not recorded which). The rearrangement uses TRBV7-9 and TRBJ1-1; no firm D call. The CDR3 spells CASSLGENTEAFF. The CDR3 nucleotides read TGTGCCAGCAGCTTAGGAGAGAACACTGAAGCTTTCTTT.